This is a list of T cell receptor beta chains from one sample in a study of T cell clusters in autoimmune cytopenias. With the multiplex PCR reads reprocessed, TCRdb shows one record per CDR3 protein and no DNA. This sample contains about 2,000 distinct CDR3 sequences. The source material was peripheral blood. The source of these receptors is a human donor with an autoimmune cytopenia or autoimmune hepatitis (not recorded which). CDR3s include the opening cysteine and the closing phenylalanine or tryptophan. The order of the fields is J gene, clone size, V gene, CDR3 protein. Size is omitted from some rows. Given values are once, few, many or a class for expanded clones.

TRBJ2-1	medium-sized	TRBV7-9	CASSVGGTGGRNEQFF
TRBJ2-1	NA	TRBV12-5	CASHRDGGVYNEQFF
TRBJ2-5	medium-sized	TRBV5-1	CASSLATRLAETQYF
TRBJ1-4	NA	TRBV2	CASSDLGGNEKLFF
TRBJ1-1	NA	TRBV28	CASSLLTGNTEAFF
TRBJ2-2	NA	TRBV4-1	CASSQYGQGWELFF
TRBJ1-2	large	TRBV6-1	CASSGQGLYGYTF
TRBJ1-6	NA	TRBV7-4	CASSPSMGVGLRSPLHF
TRBJ2-5	NA	TRBV5-1	CASSLDRGQETQYF
TRBJ2-2	large	TRBV19	CASSSRTGTGGNTGELFF
TRBJ2-1	medium-sized	TRBV12-3/TRBV12-4	CASSPVSGGRDEQFF
TRBJ1-1	NA	TRBV5-1	CASSWYREGTEAFF
TRBJ2-7	NA	TRBV7-7	CASSKDRGYEQYF
TRBJ2-1	medium-sized	TRBV5-1	CASSLASGNYNEQFF
TRBJ1-1	medium-sized	TRBV12-3/TRBV12-4	CASTQTGGLTEAFF
TRBJ1-4	medium-sized	TRBV28	CASSPHSATNEKLFF
TRBJ1-5	medium-sized	TRBV12-3/TRBV12-4	CASDPTGSNQPQHF
TRBJ1-1	medium-sized	TRBV19	CAIRGPGNTEAFF
TRBJ2-3	medium-sized	TRBV12-3/TRBV12-4	CASSLGVRSGGTDTQYF
TRBJ2-1	medium-sized	TRBV19	CASSIGILGGAHNEQFF
TRBJ2-1	medium-sized	TRBV27	CASSSQTGSSYNEQFF
TRBJ2-1	NA	TRBV7-2	CASSPTSQASYNEQFF
TRBJ1-2	NA	TRBV6-5	CASSEGTGHGYTF